The text below deals with one TCR beta chain. These data are taken from a study of T cell responses to AZD1222 COVID-19 vaccine. The CDR3 contains 15 residues. The germline gives CDR1 SGHRS, CDR2 YFSETQ. Trimming took 4 bases from V and 1 from J, leaving 11 bases between them. The repertoire was sequenced with immunoSEQ multiplex PCR; TCRdb's copy has only in-frame clones and lacks some. The profile shows some 120,000 clones, approximately 93% of them singletons. This sequence originates from an adult in good health. Sequenced here: peripheral blood, sampled on day 0 of AZD1222 vaccination. The chain employs TRBV5-1 and TRBJ2-2, with a weak D call TRBD1 (5 bases). CDR3 region: CASSPNQGNTGELFF. The CDR3 nucleotides are TGCGCCAGCAGCCCGAACCAGGGGAACACCGGGGAGCTGTTTTTT.